The 32 T cell receptor beta chains below come from one sample, sequenced in a study of shared clonotypes between healthy human individuals. The data were produced by immunoSEQ multiplex PCR, yet TCRdb's version contains in-frame clones alone and is incomplete. This sample has 1.4 million to 1.5 million clones, with roughly 96% found just once. The specimen sequenced was naive CD4+ T cells sorted from blood. Documented subset: CD45RA+ positively selected. The receptor source for this set is a man aged 25-45 years in good health.

V and J are TRBV28 and TRBJ2-7, with 9 bases that match TRBD1. The CDR3 has 16 residues. Germline V lookup: CDR1 MDHEN, CDR2 SYDVKM. The ends lost 4 bases at V and 5 bases at J; junction bases unmatched: 12. In DNA form, the CDR3 reads TGTGCCAGCAGTTCCCACACTGGACAGGGGAGTAACGAGCAGTACTTC. Protein sequence: CASSSHTGQGSNEQYF. Looking up the rest from reference TRBV28 and TRBJ2-7 gives the full variable domain: DVKVTQSSRYLVKRTGEKVFLECVQDMDHENMFWYRQDPGLGLRLIYFSYDVKMKEKGDIPEGYSVSREKKERFSLILESASTNQTSMYLCASSSHTGQGSNEQYFGPGTRLTVT.

The genes are TRBV6-1 and TRBJ2-7; D may be TRBD1 or TRBD2 (6 bases each). From germline, CDR1 is MNHNS and CDR2 SASEGT. V shed 7 bases and J shed 3 bases, with 19 bases lying between them. This CDR3 is built from 15 residues. CDR3 sequence reads: CASIAGGSSNYEQYF. DNA of the CDR3: TGTGCCAGCATCGCCGGGGGCTCTAGTAACTACGAGCAGTACTTC.

The count of this clone is one. V usage is TRBV11-2 and J usage is TRBJ1-3; D gene ambiguous. Trimming shortened V by 5 bases and J by 0 bases, and 8 bases separated the two germline ends. Looked up from germline, CDR1 is SGHAT and CDR2 is FQNNGV. The CDR3 totals 14 residues. CDR3 DNA: TGTGCCAGCAGCCGCCTGGTCTCTGGAAACACCATATATTTT. This sequence encodes CASSRLVSGNTIYF.

V is TRBV18 and J is TRBJ2-7, with D unresolved. This CDR3 has 15 amino acids. Per the germline V gene, CDR1 is KGHSH and CDR2 is LQKENI. Trimming cost V 3 bases and J 2 bases, with 14 bases left between them. CDR3 protein: CASSPTLTATYEQYF. The CDR3, as DNA: TGTGCCAGCTCACCCACCCTGACGGCAACCTACGAGCAGTACTTC.

The CDR3 sequence: CASSLFQGAGQPQHF. The CDR3 nucleotides read TGTGCCAGCAGTTTATTTCAGGGGGCAGGTCAGCCCCAGCATTTT. J is TRBJ1-5 and V is TRBV28, with 8 bases that match TRBD1. The germline V gene encodes CDR1 MDHEN and CDR2 SYDVKM. This CDR3 is built from 15 residues. V shed 1 base, J shed 6 bases, and the junction held 5 bases outside the gene matches.

This clone was seen only once. The V and J genes are TRBV9 and TRBJ1-1; a weak D match, TRBD1 (6 bases). Per germline, CDR1 SGDLS and CDR2 YYNGEE. This CDR3 spans 15 amino acids. V dropped 2 bases and J dropped 0 bases, with 11 bases sitting between them. The CDR3 here is CASSVDTGLNTEAFF. CDR3 sequence (DNA): TGTGCCAGCAGCGTGGATACAGGGTTGAACACTGAAGCTTTCTTT.

The J gene is TRBJ2-3, the V gene TRBV28; D is unclear. CDR1 and CDR2 from the germline V gene are MDHEN and SYDVKM. V was shortened by 5 bases and J by 4 bases, with 4 bases between the two germline ends. The length of the CDR3 is 11 residues. The CDR3 coding sequence is TGTGCCAGCAGTACGGCAGATACGCAGTATTTT. It is translated as CASSTADTQYF.

The chain carries TRBV2 and TRBJ2-5; 7 nucleotides align to TRBD1. This CDR3 spans 14 amino acids. V was pared by 4 bases and J by 4 bases, with 6 bases of the junction left unmatched. The germline V gene has CDR1 SNHLY and CDR2 FYNNEI. CDR3 bases: TGTGCCAGCAGTGGGGACGACAGGGCAGAGACCCAGTACTTC. Amino acids: CASSGDDRAETQYF.

This clone is a singleton in its sample. This sequence joins TRBV29-1 and TRBJ1-1, with D uncertain. The CDR3 runs 13 residues. Trimming left V 2 bases short and J 4 bases short, with 11 bases between. Germline V gene data show CDR1 as SQVTM and CDR2 as ANQGSEA. DNA of the CDR3: TGCAGCGTTGAACGTTCCCTGGGCACTGAAGCTTTCTTT. Translated, it gives CSVERSLGTEAFF.

J is TRBJ2-2 and V is TRBV11-2, with 7 bases fitting TRBD1. The ends lost 5 bases at V and 5 bases at J; junction bases unmatched: 11. The CDR3 consists of 16 residues. Germline V gene lookup returns CDR1 SGHAT and CDR2 FQNNGV. CDR3 protein: CASSPRQGGGTGELFF. The CDR3 coding sequence is TGTGCCAGCAGCCCGCGACAGGGCGGTGGGACCGGGGAGCTGTTTTTT. Full variable domain (outside the CDR3, taken from reference TRBV11-2 and TRBJ2-2): EAGVAQSPRYKIIEKRQSVAFWCNPISGHATLYWYQQILGQGPKLLIQFQNNGVVDDSQLPKDRFSAERLKGVDSTLKIQPAKLEDSAVYLCASSPRQGGGTGELFFGEGSRLTVL.

The chain has TRBV7-8 and TRBJ1-1, with D tentatively TRBD1 (5 bases). In germline, CDR1 is SGHVS, CDR2 FQNEAQ. The V and J ends lost 0 bases and 2 bases respectively, with 13 bases between them. The CDR3 sequence is 16 residues long. This chain's CDR3 is CASSLAGGVRNTEAFF. Written as DNA, the CDR3 is TGTGCCAGCAGCTTAGCGGGGGGGGTAAGAAACACTGAAGCTTTCTTT.

The chain uses TRBV5-1 and TRBJ2-1; possibly TRBD2 for D (6 bases). Trimming stripped 3 bases from V and 1 base from J, with 11 bases between. The germline CDR1 and CDR2 sequences are SGHRS and YFSETQ. The CDR3 is 15 amino acids. In nucleotides, the CDR3 is TGCGCCAGCAGCTGGGGGGAAGTATCCTACAATGAGCAGTTCTTC. Protein: CASSWGEVSYNEQFF. The full variable domain, completed using reference TRBV5-1 and TRBJ2-1, is KAGVTQTPRYLIKTRGQQVTLSCSPISGHRSVSWYQQTPGQGLQFLFEYFSETQRNKGNFPGRFSGRQFSNSRSEMNVSTLELGDSALYLCASSWGEVSYNEQFFGPGTRLTVL.

V usage is TRBV6-1 and J usage is TRBJ2-1, with 9 bases fitting TRBD1. After removal of 6 bases from V and 2 bases from J, the junction contained 5 bases not matched to a gene. The germline V gene has CDR1 MNHNS and CDR2 SASEGT. This CDR3 contains 15 residues. The chain's CDR3 is CASRNRGPAYNEQFF. CDR3 DNA sequence: TGTGCCAGCAGGAACAGGGGGCCAGCCTACAATGAGCAGTTCTTC.

As to this clone: This sample includes further DNA sequences coding for the same CDR3. The V gene is TRBV18, the J gene TRBJ2-3, with D unresolved. With 3 bases removed from V and 6 bases from J, the gap between germline ends came to 10 bases. The germline V gene has CDR1 KGHSH and CDR2 LQKENI. The CDR3 spans 13 residues. Here the CDR3 reads CASSPLSTDTQYF. The CDR3 nucleotides read TGTGCCAGCTCACCGCTGAGTACCGATACGCAGTATTTT.

The chain has TRBV9 and TRBJ1-2; 8 nucleotides align to TRBD1. The V gene's germline CDR1 is SGDLS and CDR2 YYNGEE. The trim removed 4 bases at V and 4 bases at J, leaving 3 bases unmatched. CDR3 length: 13 amino acids. The CDR3: CASSHDRGYGYTF. CDR3 DNA sequence: TGTGCCAGCAGCCACGACAGGGGCTATGGCTACACCTTC.

The rearrangement uses TRBV13 and TRBJ1-1; TRBD1 aligns across 7 bases. The junction had 6 bases not matched to a gene; V was cut back by 5 bases and J by 0 bases. CDR1 PRHDT and CDR2 FYEKMQ come from the germline V gene (reference sequence). The CDR3 has 15 residues. DNA of the CDR3: TGTGCCAGCAGCCCCAAGACAGGGTTGAACACTGAAGCTTTCTTT. Protein sequence: CASSPKTGLNTEAFF.

The V and J genes are TRBV19 and TRBJ2-2; TRBD1 matches 11 bases. Trimming cost V 5 bases and J 4 bases; bases outside gene matches: 12. CDR1 and CDR2 from the germline V gene are LNHDA and SQIVND (reference sequence). The CDR3 runs 18 residues. The CDR3 bases are TGTGCCAGTAGTGGAAGGACAGGGGGCTTAACTAGCACCGGGGAGCTGTTTTTT. As protein: CASSGRTGGLTSTGELFF.

V usage is TRBV11-3 and J usage is TRBJ2-7; D may correspond to TRBD1 or TRBD2 (5 bases each). Between the trimmed V and J ends, which lost 3 bases and 5 bases, there was a span of 17 bases. Germline loops: CDR1 SGHNT, CDR2 YENEEA. The CDR3 is 15 amino acids. The CDR3 region is CASSFRGADFDEQYF. The CDR3 coding sequence is TGTGCCAGCAGCTTTAGAGGGGCGGACTTCGACGAGCAGTACTTC.

The chain carries TRBV30 and TRBJ1-5; D ambiguous. The CDR3 length is 15 residues. The V end was cut by 3 bases, the J end by 5 bases, with 17 bases between. Germline V gene lookup returns CDR1 GTSNPN and CDR2 SVGIG (reference sequence). CDR3 region: CAWSSQGSPHQPQHF. The CDR3 coding sequence is TGTGCCTGGAGCAGCCAAGGATCCCCCCATCAGCCCCAGCATTTT.

The V and J genes are TRBV5-1 and TRBJ1-2; 10 bases line up with TRBD1. This CDR3 spans 24 amino acids. Germline V gene sequence: CDR1 SGHRS, CDR2 YFSETQ. V lost 1 base, J lost 4 bases, and 31 bases stayed unmatched. This CDR3 reads CASSLLPDRGRLLKWGRLGYGYTF. CDR3 DNA: TGCGCCAGCAGCTTGTTGCCTGACAGGGGGCGCCTATTGAAGTGGGGGCGGCTCGGCTATGGCTACACCTTC.

V is TRBV28 and J is TRBJ1-1; D gene unclear. The CDR3 contains 15 residues. The germline V gene has CDR1 MDHEN and CDR2 SYDVKM. V was cut by 6 bases and J by 1 base, with 15 bases left in between. The CDR3 DNA reads as TGTGCCAGCAGCCGCCCCGGACGCGAGAACACTGAAGCTTTCTTT. This translates into CASSRPGRENTEAFF.

This sequence joins TRBV18 and TRBJ1-1; 7 bases fit TRBD1. CDR3 length: 14 amino acids. From germline, CDR1 is KGHSH and CDR2 LQKENI. V lost 6 bases to trimming and J lost 2 bases; unmatched junction nucleotides: 6. The DNA of the CDR3 is TGTGCCAGCTCCCAGGGACAGACTAACACTGAAGCTTTCTTT. Its protein is CASSQGQTNTEAFF.

Details on this clone: Other DNA sequences of this sample code for an identical CDR3. This chain uses TRBV7-9 with TRBJ2-1; possible D gene TRBD2, 5 bases. CDR1 is SEHNR and CDR2 is FQNEAQ in the germline V gene (reference sequence). The CDR3 has 15 amino acids. V lost 5 bases and J lost 1, with 12 bases in between. DNA for the CDR3: TGTGCCAGCAGCACCTCGGGGAGATCCTACAATGAGCAGTTCTTC. This codes for CASSTSGRSYNEQFF.

This rearrangement joins TRBV7-6 to TRBJ2-3; TRBD1 might be the D (6 bases). This CDR3 comprises 14 residues. Germline V gene data show CDR1 as SGHVS and CDR2 as FNYEAQ. The ends were cut back, 3 bases at V and 4 bases at J, with 11 bases in the middle. CDR3 sequence: CASSFGGRADTQYF. The CDR3 region has the DNA TGTGCCAGCAGCTTTGGGGGCAGAGCAGATACGCAGTATTTT.

The chain couples TRBV28 to TRBJ2-7, with 10 bases fitting TRBD1. The CDR3 length is 12 residues. With V trimmed by 5 bases and J by 5 bases, 0 bases remained unmatched. Germline CDR1 is MDHEN and CDR2 is SYDVKM. The CDR3 bases are TGTGCCAGCAGTGGACAGGGGGACGAGCAGTACTTC. It yields the protein CASSGQGDEQYF.

The chain is built from TRBV19 and TRBJ2-5; D could derive from TRBD1 or TRBD2 (6 bases each). The CDR3 totals 16 residues. V gave up 4 bases and J gave up 1 base, with 16 bases separating them. The V gene's germline CDR1 is LNHDA and CDR2 SQIVND (reference sequence). CDR3 nucleotide sequence: TGTGCCAGTAGTACCCGAGGGGGAGGTGGCCAAGAGACCCAGTACTTC. Encoded protein: CASSTRGGGGQETQYF. The full variable domain, with the rest looked up from reference TRBV19 and TRBJ2-5, is DGGITQSPKYLFRKEGQNVTLSCEQNLNHDAMYWYRQDPGQGLRLIYYSQIVNDFQKGDIAEGYSVSREKKESFPLTVTSAQKNPTAFYLCASSTRGGGGQETQYFGPGTRLLVL.

The chain carries TRBV27 and TRBJ2-5, with D unresolved. CDR1 and CDR2 (germline): MNHEY, SMNVEV (reference sequence). The CDR3 extends over 11 amino acids. Trimming removed 7 bases at V and 2 bases at J, with 5 bases between. CDR3 in amino acids: CASTLQETQYF. The CDR3, as DNA: TGTGCCAGCACCCTACAAGAGACCCAGTACTTC.

The rearrangement links TRBV18 to TRBJ2-7; maybe TRBD1 (6 bases). V shed 5 bases and J shed 4 bases, with 18 bases lying between them. Germline V gene lookup returns CDR1 KGHSH and CDR2 LQKENI. The CDR3 sequence is 15 residues long. The CDR3 coding sequence is TGTGCCAGCTCAGGGCTCCAGGGGAAGACTTACGAGCAGTACTTC. Amino acids: CASSGLQGKTYEQYF.

Notes on this clone: This CDR3 is also generated by other DNA sequences in the sample. J is TRBJ2-7 and V is TRBV29-1; 8 bases map to TRBD1. Germline V gene data show CDR1 as SQVTM and CDR2 as ANQGSEA. This CDR3 comprises 12 residues. Germline trimming cut 6 bases from V and 4 bases from J; bases unmatched to any gene: 5. DNA of the CDR3: TGCAGCGTCGGGACAGGTCGGTACGAGCAGTACTTC. It translates to CSVGTGRYEQYF.

Note on this clone: A junction boundary mismatches the germline segment, possibly from a read error. This chain uses TRBV28 with TRBJ2-7, with D perhaps being TRBD1 or TRBD2 (5 bases each). The CDR3 runs 13 residues. The germline V gene encodes CDR1 MDHEN and CDR2 SYDVKM. CDR3 bases: TGTGCCAGCAGTCCGTCGGGACGCACCATTCACTCCTTC. Translating gives CASSPSGRTIHSF.

The chain has TRBV2 and TRBJ2-1, with D possibly being TRBD2 (6 bases). CDR3 length equals 13 residues. Trimming stripped 4 bases from V and 7 bases from J, with 11 bases between. In germline, CDR1 is SNHLY, CDR2 FYNNEI. The CDR3 protein is CASSVVRGNEQFF. The CDR3 coding sequence is TGTGCCAGCAGTGTGGTCCGGGGGAATGAGCAGTTCTTC.

This clone showed up just once. V usage is TRBV2 and J usage is TRBJ2-1; D tentatively reads TRBD1 or TRBD2 (5 bases each). The germline CDR1 and CDR2 sequences are SNHLY and FYNNEI. Trimming stripped 8 bases from V and 9 bases from J, with 8 bases between. CDR3 length equals 10 residues. The CDR3 DNA follows: TGTGCCAGCTTCGGGGCTGAGCAGTTCTTC. It is translated as CASFGAEQFF.